This TCR beta chain comes out of a study of tumor-infiltrating lymphocytes in oesophageal squamous cell carcinoma. TCRdb re-analysed the PCR reads in MiXCR, keeping a single row per CDR3 protein. There are 20,000 or so distinct CDR3 sequences in the sample; 42% occur only once, and around 19% lies in the top ten. From germline, CDR1 is SGHRS and CDR2 YFSETQ. This CDR3 contains 12 residues. Trimming removed 4 bases from V and 5 bases from J, with 8 bases in between. Sequencing was carried out using normal esophageal tissue next to the tumor. The chain links TRBV5-1 to TRBJ2-3; D unclear. The sequence was obtained from a female donor with esophageal squamous cell carcinoma. CDR3 region: CASSNLGDTQYF. The DNA of the CDR3 is TGCGCCAGCAGCAACCTGGGAGATACGCAGTATTTT. The full variable domain, rest sourced from reference TRBV5-1 and TRBJ2-3, is KAGVTQTPRYLIKTRGQQVTLSCSPISGHRSVSWYQQTPGQGLQFLFEYFSETQRNKGNFPGRFSGRQFSNSRSEMNVSTLELGDSALYLCASSNLGDTQYFGPGTRLTVL.